This TCR beta chain was recovered during a study of T-cell reconstitution after alpha-beta-depleted transplantation in children. This clonotype was counted ten times or more. As it was prepared, the TCRbeta library received unique molecular identifiers. A single record per CDR3 protein comes from TCRdb applying MiXCR to the PCR reads. The sample lists some 200,000 distinct CDR3 sequences; roughly 15% were seen once. This CDR3 comprises 14 residues. V gave up 4 bases and J gave up 6 bases, with 15 bases separating them. The source was PBMCs from the stem cell graft donor, collected from the stem cell graft. V gene TRBV12-3 or TRBV12-4 combines with J gene TRBJ1-1; the D is unclear. This receptor was identified in a human donor who donated a stem cell graft to a child with acute lymphoblastic leukemia. The CDR3 DNA follows: TGTGCCAGCAGTTCCCCGGATCTTCGGGCTGAAGCTTTCTTT. Translation: CASSSPDLRAEAFF.